This T cell receptor beta chain is drawn from a study of post-analysis software for immune sequencing data. TCR beta cDNA libraries included unique molecular identifiers. There were about 0.85 to 10 million T cells, and about half a million cDNA molecules came from them. MiXCR, run by TCRdb on the PCR reads, gives a single entry per CDR3 protein. The table has approximately 730,000 distinct CDR3 sequences, around 27% seen once. Concerning this clonotype itself: Antigen: not known.

Regarding the study as a whole: Normalized Chao1 diversity was significantly lower in multiple sclerosis patients than in controls. When patients were compared with controls, five TRBV segments were more frequent, TRBV5-6, TRBV5-1 and TRBV20-1 among them.

The CDR3 runs to 17 residues. V lost 3 bases, J lost 5 bases, and 20 bases lay in between. Germline CDR1 and CDR2: LGHDT and YNNKEL (reference sequence). The genes are TRBV3-1 and TRBJ2-1; a possible D gene is TRBD2 (5 bases). This clonotype originated in a girl aged 10 to 17 with multiple sclerosis. Specimen: blood. The CDR3 loop is CASSHSALWLGDNEQFF. DNA of the CDR3: TGTGCCAGCAGCCACTCCGCCCTTTGGTTGGGAGACAATGAGCAGTTCTTC.